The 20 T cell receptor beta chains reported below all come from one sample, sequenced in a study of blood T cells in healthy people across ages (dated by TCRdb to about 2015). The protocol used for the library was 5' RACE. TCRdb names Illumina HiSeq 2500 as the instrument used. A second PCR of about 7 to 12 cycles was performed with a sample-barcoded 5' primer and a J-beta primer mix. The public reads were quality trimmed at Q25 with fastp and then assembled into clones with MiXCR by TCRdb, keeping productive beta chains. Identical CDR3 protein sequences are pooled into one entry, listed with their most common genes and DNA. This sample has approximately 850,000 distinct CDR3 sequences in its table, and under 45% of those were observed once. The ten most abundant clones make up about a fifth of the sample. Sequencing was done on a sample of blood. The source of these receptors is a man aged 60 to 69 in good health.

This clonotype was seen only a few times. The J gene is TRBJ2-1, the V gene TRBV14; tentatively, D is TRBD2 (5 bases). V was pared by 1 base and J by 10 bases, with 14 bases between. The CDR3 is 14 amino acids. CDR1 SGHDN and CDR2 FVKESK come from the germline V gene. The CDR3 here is CASSQGPLGGEQFF. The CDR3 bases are TGTGCCAGCAGCCAAGGGCCGCTCGGAGGCGAGCAGTTCTTC.

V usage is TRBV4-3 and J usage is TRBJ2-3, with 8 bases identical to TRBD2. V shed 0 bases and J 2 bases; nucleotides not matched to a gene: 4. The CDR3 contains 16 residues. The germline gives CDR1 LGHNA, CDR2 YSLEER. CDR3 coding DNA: TGCGCCAGCAGCCAAGAGGTAGCGGGGTACACAGATACGCAGTATTTT. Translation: CASSQEVAGYTDTQYF.

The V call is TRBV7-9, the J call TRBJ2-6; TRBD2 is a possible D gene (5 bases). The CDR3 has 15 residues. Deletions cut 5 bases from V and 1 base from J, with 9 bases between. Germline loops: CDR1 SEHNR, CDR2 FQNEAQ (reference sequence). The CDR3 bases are TGTGCCAGCAGCCCCGACTATTCTGGGGCCAACGTCCTGACTTTC. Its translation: CASSPDYSGANVLTF.

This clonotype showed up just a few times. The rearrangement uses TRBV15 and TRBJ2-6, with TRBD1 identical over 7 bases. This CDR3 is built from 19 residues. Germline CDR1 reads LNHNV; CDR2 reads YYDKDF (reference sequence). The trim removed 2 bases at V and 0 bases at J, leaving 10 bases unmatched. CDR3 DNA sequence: TGTGCCACCAGCAGACTGGTGCCGGGACAGTTCTCTGGGGCCAACGTCCTGACTTTC. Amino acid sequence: CATSRLVPGQFSGANVLTF.

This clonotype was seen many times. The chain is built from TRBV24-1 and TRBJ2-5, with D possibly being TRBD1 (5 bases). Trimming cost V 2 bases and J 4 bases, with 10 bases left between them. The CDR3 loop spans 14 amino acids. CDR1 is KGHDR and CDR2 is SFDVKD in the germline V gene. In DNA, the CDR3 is TGTGCCACCAGTGATTCGGACAATCGAGAGACCCAGTACTTC. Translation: CATSDSDNRETQYF.

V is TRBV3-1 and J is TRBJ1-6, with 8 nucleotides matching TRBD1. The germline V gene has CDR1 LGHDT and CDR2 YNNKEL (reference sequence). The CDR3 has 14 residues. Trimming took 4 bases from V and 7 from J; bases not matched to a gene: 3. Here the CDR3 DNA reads TGTGCCAGCAGCCGACAGGGGTGGAATTCACCCCTCCACTTT. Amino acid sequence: CASSRQGWNSPLHF.

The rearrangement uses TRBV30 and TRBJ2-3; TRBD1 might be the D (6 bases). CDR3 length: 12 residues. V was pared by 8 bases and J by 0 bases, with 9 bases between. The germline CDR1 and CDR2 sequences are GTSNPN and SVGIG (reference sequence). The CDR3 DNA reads TGTGCCGGGACATTTAGCACAGATACGCAGTATTTT. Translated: CAGTFSTDTQYF.

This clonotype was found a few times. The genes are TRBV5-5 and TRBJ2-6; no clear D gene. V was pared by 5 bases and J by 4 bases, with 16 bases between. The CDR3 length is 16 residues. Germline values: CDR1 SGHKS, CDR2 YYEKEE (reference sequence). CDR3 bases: TGTGCCAGCAGTTCCGACCTGGGGTCCGGGGCCAACGTCCTGACTTTC. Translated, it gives CASSSDLGSGANVLTF.

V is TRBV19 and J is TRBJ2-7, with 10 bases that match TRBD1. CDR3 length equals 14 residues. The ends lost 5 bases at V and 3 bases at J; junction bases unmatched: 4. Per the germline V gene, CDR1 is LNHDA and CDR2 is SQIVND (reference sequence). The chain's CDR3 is CASSAGQGYYEQYF. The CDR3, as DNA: TGTGCCAGTAGTGCGGGACAGGGGTACTACGAGCAGTACTTC. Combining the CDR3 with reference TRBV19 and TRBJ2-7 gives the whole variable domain DGGITQSPKYLFRKEGQNVTLSCEQNLNHDAMYWYRQDPGQGLRLIYYSQIVNDFQKGDIAEGYSVSREKKESFPLTVTSAQKNPTAFYLCASSAGQGYYEQYFGPGTRLTVT.

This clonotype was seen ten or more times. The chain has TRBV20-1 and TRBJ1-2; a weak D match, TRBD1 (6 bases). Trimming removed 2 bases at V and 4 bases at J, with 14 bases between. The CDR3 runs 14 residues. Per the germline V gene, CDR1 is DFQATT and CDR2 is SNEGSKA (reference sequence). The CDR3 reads CSARTKGGFYGYTF. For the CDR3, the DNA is TGCAGTGCTAGAACGAAAGGGGGATTCTATGGCTACACCTTC.

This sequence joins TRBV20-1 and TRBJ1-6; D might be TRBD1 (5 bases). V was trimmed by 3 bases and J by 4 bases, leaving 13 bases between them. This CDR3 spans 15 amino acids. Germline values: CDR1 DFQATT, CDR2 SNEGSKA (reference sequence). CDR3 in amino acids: CSASWGVDYNSPLHF. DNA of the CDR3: TGCAGTGCTAGTTGGGGGGTTGATTATAATTCACCCCTCCACTTT.

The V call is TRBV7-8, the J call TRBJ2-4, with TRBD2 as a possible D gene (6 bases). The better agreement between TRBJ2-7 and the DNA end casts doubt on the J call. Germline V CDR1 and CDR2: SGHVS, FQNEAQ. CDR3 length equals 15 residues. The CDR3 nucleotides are TGTGCCAGCAGCTTGGCGGGGCCACGGGCGGACGAGCAGTACTTC. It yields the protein CASSLAGPRADEQYF.

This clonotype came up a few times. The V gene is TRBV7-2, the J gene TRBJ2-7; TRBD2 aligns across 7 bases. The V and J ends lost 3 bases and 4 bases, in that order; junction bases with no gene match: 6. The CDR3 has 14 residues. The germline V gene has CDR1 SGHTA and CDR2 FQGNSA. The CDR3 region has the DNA TGTGCCAGCAGCTTTAAGCGGGGTCCTTACGAGCAGTACTTC. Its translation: CASSFKRGPYEQYF.

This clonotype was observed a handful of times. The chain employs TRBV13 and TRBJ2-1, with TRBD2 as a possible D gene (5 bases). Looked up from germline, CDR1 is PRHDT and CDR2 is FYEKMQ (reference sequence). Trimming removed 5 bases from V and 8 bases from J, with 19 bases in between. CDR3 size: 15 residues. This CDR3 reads CASSISGRAGDEQFF. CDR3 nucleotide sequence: TGTGCCAGCAGCATCTCCGGGCGGGCGGGCGATGAGCAGTTCTTC. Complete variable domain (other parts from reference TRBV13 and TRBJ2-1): AAGVIQSPRHLIKEKRETATLKCYPIPRHDTVYWYQQGPGQDPQFLISFYEKMQSDKGSIPDRFSAQQFSDYHSELNMSSLELGDSALYFCASSISGRAGDEQFFGPGTRLTVL.

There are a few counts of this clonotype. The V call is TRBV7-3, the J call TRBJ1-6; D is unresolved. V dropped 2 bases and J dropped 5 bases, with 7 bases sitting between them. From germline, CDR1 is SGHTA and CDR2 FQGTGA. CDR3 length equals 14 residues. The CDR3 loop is CASSLELHNSPLHF. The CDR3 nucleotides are TGTGCCAGCAGCTTAGAACTGCATAATTCACCCCTCCACTTT.

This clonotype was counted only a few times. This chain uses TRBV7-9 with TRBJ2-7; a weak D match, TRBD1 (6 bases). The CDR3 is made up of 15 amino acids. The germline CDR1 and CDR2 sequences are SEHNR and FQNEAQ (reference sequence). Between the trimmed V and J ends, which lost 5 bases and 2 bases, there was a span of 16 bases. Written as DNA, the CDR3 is TGTGCCAGCAGCCCATCAGGGGTGGCTACCTACGAGCAGTACTTC. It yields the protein CASSPSGVATYEQYF.

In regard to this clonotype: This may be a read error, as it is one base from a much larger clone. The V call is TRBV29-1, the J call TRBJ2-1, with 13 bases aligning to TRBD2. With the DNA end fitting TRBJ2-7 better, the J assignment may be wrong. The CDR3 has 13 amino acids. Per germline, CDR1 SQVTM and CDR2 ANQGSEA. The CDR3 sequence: CSVFGTSGNEQYF. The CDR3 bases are TGCAGCGTCTTTGGGACTAGCGGGAATGAGCAGTACTTC.

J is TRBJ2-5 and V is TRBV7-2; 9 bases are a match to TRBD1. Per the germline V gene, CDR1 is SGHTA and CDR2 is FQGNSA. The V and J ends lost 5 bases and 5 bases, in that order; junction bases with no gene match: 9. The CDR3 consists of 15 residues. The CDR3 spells CASSRQGVVGETQYF. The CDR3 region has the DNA TGTGCCAGCAGCAGACAGGGGGTAGTCGGGGAGACCCAGTACTTC.

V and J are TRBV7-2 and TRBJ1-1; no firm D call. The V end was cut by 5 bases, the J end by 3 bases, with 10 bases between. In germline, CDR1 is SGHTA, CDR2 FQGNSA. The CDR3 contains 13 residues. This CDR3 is CASSPDPDTEAFF. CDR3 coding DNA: TGTGCCAGCAGCCCAGACCCTGACACTGAAGCTTTCTTT.

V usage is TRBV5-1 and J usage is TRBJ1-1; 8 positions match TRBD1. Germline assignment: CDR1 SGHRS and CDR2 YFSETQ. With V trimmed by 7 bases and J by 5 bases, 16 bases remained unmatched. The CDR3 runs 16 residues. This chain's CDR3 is CASSAGGSGLSTEAFF. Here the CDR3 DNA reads TGCGCCAGCTCGGCAGGGGGCTCGGGTCTGTCTACTGAAGCTTTCTTT.